Described below is a single T cell receptor (beta chain) sequence and its context. This specimen belongs to a study of cytotoxic CD8 clonotypes in ibrutinib-treated CLL. V shed 0 bases and J shed 5 bases, with 17 bases lying between them. Germline CDR1 and CDR2: SGDLS and YYNGEE. The CDR3 loop spans 16 amino acids. Generated by immunoSEQ multiplex PCR, the TCRdb table keeps only in-frame clones and is missing some. Of about 21,000 clones listed, 70% to 85% were seen once; the top ten hold 26%. V is TRBV9 and J is TRBJ2-5; no reliable D call. The sequenced sample was PBMCs, obtained before ibrutinib treatment. This sequence was found in a human donor with chronic lymphocytic leukemia. CDR3 DNA sequence: TGTGCCAGCAGCGTAGGTGGTGATGCAGTTGGGGAGACCCAGTACTTC. Protein product: CASSVGGDAVGETQYF. The variable domain in full, with the rest retrieved from reference TRBV9 and TRBJ2-5, is DSGVTQTPKHLITATGQRVTLRCSPRSGDLSVYWYQQSLDQGLQFLIQYYNGEERAKGNILERFSAQQFPDLHSELNLSSLELGDSALYFCASSVGGDAVGETQYFGPGTRLLVL.